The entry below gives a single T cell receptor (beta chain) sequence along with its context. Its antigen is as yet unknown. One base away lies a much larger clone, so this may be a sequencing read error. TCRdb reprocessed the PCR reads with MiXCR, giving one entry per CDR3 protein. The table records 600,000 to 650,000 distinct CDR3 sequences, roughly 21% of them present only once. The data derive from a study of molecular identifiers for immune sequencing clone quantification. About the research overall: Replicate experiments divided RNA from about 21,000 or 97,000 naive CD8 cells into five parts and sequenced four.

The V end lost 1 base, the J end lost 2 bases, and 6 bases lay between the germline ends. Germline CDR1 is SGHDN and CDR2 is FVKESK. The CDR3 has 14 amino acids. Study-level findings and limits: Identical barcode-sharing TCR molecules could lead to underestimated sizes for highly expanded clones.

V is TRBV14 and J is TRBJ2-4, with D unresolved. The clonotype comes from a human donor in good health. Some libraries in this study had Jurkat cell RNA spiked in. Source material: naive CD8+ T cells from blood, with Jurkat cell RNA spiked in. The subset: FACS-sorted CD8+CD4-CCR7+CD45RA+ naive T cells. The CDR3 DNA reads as TGTGCCAGCAGCCAAGGTGAGTCCAAAAACATTCAGTACTTC. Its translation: CASSQGESKNIQYF.